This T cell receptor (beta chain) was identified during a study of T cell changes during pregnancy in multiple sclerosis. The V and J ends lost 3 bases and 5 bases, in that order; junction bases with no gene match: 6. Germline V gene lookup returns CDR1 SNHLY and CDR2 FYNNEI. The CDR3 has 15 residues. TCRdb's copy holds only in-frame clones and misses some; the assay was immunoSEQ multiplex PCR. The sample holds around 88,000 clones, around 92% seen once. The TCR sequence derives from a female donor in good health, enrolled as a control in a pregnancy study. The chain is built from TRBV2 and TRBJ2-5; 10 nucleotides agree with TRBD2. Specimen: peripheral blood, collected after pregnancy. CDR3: CASSEGAGGLETQYF. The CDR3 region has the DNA TGTGCCAGCAGTGAGGGAGCGGGGGGGCTGGAGACCCAGTACTTC.